The 11 T cell receptor beta chains given below trace back to one sample, sequenced in a study of blood T cell repertoires in COVID-19. Only in-frame clones appear in the TCRdb table, and some are missing; sequencing was by immunoSEQ multiplex PCR. This table has approximately 390,000 clones, around 90% appearing once. Sequencing was carried out using PBMCs or T cells enriched from blood (not recorded which). The receptor set was obtained from a woman between 35 and 50 years old with acute COVID-19.

This clone was recorded a few times. The chain uses TRBV2 and TRBJ2-1; TRBD2 agrees at 11 bases. The CDR3 is 17 amino acids. CDR1 and CDR2 (germline): SNHLY, FYNNEI. V lost 1 base to trimming and J lost 4 bases; unmatched junction nucleotides: 6. The CDR3 here is CASSEGIAGGPYNEQFF. The CDR3 coding sequence is TGTGCCAGCAGTGAAGGGATAGCGGGGGGGCCGTACAATGAGCAGTTCTTC. The full variable domain, in which reference TRBV2 and TRBJ2-1 provide the parts outside the CDR3, is EPEVTQTPSHQVTQMGQEVILRCVPISNHLYFYWYRQILGQKVEFLVSFYNNEISEKSEIFDDQFSVERPDGSNFTLKIRSTKLEDSAMYFCASSEGIAGGPYNEQFFGPGTRLTVL.

The chain uses TRBV7-8 and TRBJ1-2; D is unresolved. Germline values: CDR1 SGHVS, CDR2 FQNEAQ. The germline V and J ends were trimmed by 5 bases and 3 bases, with 19 bases remaining between them. This CDR3 has 16 amino acids. CDR3 nucleotide sequence: TGTGCCAGCAGCCTAATCAGCGGGGAGGTGCACTATGGCTACACCTTC. Translated: CASSLISGEVHYGYTF.

The chain is built from TRBV4-2 and TRBJ1-2; tentatively, D is TRBD1 (5 bases). Trimming stripped 1 base from V and 4 bases from J, with 13 bases between. The CDR3 is made up of 15 amino acids. Germline assignment: CDR1 LGHNA and CDR2 YNFKEQ. CDR3: CASSQVIDRTYGYTF. The CDR3 DNA sequence: TGTGCCAGCAGCCAAGTGATTGACAGAACCTATGGCTACACCTTC.

The chain employs TRBV11-3 and TRBJ1-3, with D perhaps matching TRBD1 (5 bases). CDR3 size: 14 residues. V was cut by 5 bases and J by 4 bases, with 12 bases left in between. In germline, CDR1 is SGHNT, CDR2 YENEEA. The CDR3 protein is CASSSDSGGNTIYF. As DNA, the CDR3 is TGTGCCAGCAGCAGCGACAGTGGAGGAAACACCATATATTTT.

V gene TRBV20-1 combines with J gene TRBJ1-1; unclear D gene. The CDR3 length is 10 residues. Trimming took 7 bases from V and 1 from J, leaving 4 bases between them. Per the germline V gene, CDR1 is DFQATT and CDR2 is SNEGSKA (reference sequence). CDR3 region: CSDSNTEAFF. The CDR3 DNA reads as TGCAGTGACTCGAACACTGAAGCTTTCTTT.

The genes are TRBV19 and TRBJ2-6, with TRBD1 matching over 7 bases. V lost 11 bases and J lost 2; bases outside the gene matches: 3. The germline CDR1 and CDR2 sequences are LNHDA and SQIVND (reference sequence). The CDR3 totals 13 residues. The CDR3 is CAGRGPGANVLTF. CDR3 sequence (DNA): TGTGCCGGAAGGGGGCCTGGGGCCAACGTCCTGACTTTC.

The V gene is TRBV7-9, the J gene TRBJ2-3; possibly TRBD2 for D (5 bases). CDR3 length equals 14 residues. The V gene lost 5 bases and the J gene lost 1 base, with 10 bases spanning the gap. The germline V gene has CDR1 SEHNR and CDR2 FQNEAQ (reference sequence). The CDR3 here is CASSPDSGTDTQYF. The CDR3 bases are TGTGCCAGCAGCCCAGATAGCGGCACAGATACGCAGTATTTT.

This rearrangement joins TRBV27 to TRBJ1-2; TRBD1 agrees at 8 bases. Germline assignment: CDR1 MNHEY and CDR2 SMNVEV (reference sequence). Trimming cost V 5 bases and J 3 bases; bases outside gene matches: 8. The CDR3 loop spans 15 amino acids. CDR3 sequence: CASSRQGSGDYGYTF. CDR3 DNA: TGTGCCAGCAGTAGACAGGGGAGTGGGGACTATGGCTACACCTTC.

This clone was observed once. The chain couples TRBV5-6 to TRBJ1-2; 8 bases are shared with TRBD1. The V and J ends lost 4 bases and 4 bases, in that order; junction bases with no gene match: 6. This CDR3 contains 14 residues. The germline V gene has CDR1 SGHDT and CDR2 YYEEEE. CDR3 coding DNA: TGTGCCAGCAGCGGAACAGGGGGATTCTATGGCTACACCTTC. Translated, it gives CASSGTGGFYGYTF.

This chain joins TRBV10-3 and TRBJ2-5; 10 nucleotides align to TRBD2. CDR3 length equals 14 residues. J was trimmed by 5 bases and V by 3 bases; bases with no gene match: 3. Germline V gives CDR1 ENHRY, CDR2 SYGVKD. CDR3 protein: CAISEGTSDETQYF. The DNA for the CDR3 is TGTGCCATCAGTGAAGGGACTAGCGATGAGACCCAGTACTTC.

This rearrangement joins TRBV7-9 to TRBJ2-3; 12 nucleotides line up with TRBD2. The CDR3 consists of 16 residues. The germline gives CDR1 SEHNR, CDR2 FQNEAQ (reference sequence). V was pared by 6 bases and J by 2 bases, with 6 bases of the junction left unmatched. The CDR3 here is CASRPSGGGTTDTQYF. CDR3 DNA sequence: TGTGCCAGCAGACCTAGCGGGGGGGGAACCACAGATACGCAGTATTTT.